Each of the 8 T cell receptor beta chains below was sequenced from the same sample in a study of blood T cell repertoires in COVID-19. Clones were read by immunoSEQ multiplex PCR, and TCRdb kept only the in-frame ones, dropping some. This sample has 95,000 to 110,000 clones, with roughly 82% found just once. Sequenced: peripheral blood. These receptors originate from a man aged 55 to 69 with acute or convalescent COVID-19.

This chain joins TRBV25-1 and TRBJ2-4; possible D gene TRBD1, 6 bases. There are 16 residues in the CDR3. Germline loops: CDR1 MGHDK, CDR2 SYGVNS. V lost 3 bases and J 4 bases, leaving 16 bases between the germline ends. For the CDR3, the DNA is TGTGCCAGCAGTGACGCAGGGGATGCCCCTAAAAACATTCAGTACTTC. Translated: CASSDAGDAPKNIQYF.

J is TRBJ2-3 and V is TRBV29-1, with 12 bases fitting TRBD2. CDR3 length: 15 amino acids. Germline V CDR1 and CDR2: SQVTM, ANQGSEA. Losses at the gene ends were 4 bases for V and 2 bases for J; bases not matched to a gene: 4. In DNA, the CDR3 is TGCAGCGTTGTAGGACTAGCGGGGCCCACAGATACGCAGTATTTT. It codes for CSVVGLAGPTDTQYF.

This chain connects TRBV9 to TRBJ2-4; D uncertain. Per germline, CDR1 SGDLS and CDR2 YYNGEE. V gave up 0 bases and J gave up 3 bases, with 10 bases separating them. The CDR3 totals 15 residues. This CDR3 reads CASSVATQDKNIQYF. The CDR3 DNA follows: TGTGCCAGCAGCGTAGCTACCCAGGACAAAAACATTCAGTACTTC.

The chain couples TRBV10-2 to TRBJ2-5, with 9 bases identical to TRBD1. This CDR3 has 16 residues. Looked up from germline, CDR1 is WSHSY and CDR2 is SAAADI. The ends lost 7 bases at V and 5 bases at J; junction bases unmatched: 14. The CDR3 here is CASTPGQGYQDETQYF. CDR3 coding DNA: TGCGCCAGCACCCCGGGACAGGGCTATCAGGATGAGACCCAGTACTTC.

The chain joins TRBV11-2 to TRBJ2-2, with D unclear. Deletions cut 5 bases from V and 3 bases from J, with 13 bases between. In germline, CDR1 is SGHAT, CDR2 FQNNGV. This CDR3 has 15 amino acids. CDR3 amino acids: CASSPNFPDTGELFF. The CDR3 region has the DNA TGTGCCAGCAGCCCCAACTTCCCCGACACCGGGGAGCTGTTTTTT.

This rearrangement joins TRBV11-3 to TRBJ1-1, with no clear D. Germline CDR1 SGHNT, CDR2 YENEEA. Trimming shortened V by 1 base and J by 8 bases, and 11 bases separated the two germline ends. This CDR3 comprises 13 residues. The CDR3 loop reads CASSLAGYSEAFF. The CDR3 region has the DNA TGTGCCAGCAGCTTAGCCGGGTACTCGGAAGCTTTCTTT.

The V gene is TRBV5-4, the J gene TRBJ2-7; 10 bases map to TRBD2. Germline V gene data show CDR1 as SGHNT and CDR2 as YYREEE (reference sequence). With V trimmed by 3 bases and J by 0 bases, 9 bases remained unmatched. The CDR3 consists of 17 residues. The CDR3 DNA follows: TGTGCCAGCAGCTCCCCGCCGCGGACTAGCGGCTCCTACGAGCAGTACTTC. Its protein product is CASSSPPRTSGSYEQYF.

The CDR3 spells CASSTRTSGTDTQYF. In DNA form, the CDR3 reads TGTGCCAGCAGCACTCGGACTAGCGGGACAGATACGCAGTATTTT. The J gene is TRBJ2-3, the V gene TRBV9; TRBD2 matches at 11 bases. Germline CDR1 reads SGDLS; CDR2 reads YYNGEE. The CDR3 spans 15 residues. The V segment lost 4 bases and the J segment 3 bases; nucleotides outside the gene matches: 4.